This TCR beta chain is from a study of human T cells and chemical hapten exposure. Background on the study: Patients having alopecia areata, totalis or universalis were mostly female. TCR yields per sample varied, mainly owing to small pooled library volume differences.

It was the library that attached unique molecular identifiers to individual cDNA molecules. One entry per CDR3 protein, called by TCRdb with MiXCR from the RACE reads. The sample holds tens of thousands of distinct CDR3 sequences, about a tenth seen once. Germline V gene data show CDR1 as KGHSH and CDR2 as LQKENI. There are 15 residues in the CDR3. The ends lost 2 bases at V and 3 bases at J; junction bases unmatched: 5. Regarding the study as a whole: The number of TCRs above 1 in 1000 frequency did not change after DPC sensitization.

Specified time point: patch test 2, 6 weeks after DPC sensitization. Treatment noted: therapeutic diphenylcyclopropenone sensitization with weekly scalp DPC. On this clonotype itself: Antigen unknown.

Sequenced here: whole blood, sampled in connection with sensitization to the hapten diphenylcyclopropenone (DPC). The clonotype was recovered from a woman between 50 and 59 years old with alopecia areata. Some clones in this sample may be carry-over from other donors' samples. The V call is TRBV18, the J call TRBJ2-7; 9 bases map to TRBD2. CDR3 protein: CASSPAGGLRYEQYF. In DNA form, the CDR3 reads TGTGCCAGCTCACCAGCGGGAGGGTTACGCTACGAGCAGTACTTC.